The clone carrying this T cell receptor beta chain was picked up many times. This CDR3 is also generated by other DNA sequences in the sample. In the authors' methods: The authors estimated nucleated cell counts from reference gene primer amplification. Data came from immunoSEQ multiplex PCR; TCRdb stores just in-frame clones and leaves some out. The DNA was the basis for D and trimming; V, J and clone size are from that table. The repertoire includes about 200,000 clones, approximately 84% of them detected once, and about 6.9% sits in the top ten. The data belong to a study of blood T cell repertoires in COVID-19. Study-level information: The origin of the acute and convalescent COVID-19 samples was the United States, Italy and Spain. The analysed material was cDNA or gDNA that came from T cells, B-cell-depleted T cells, or PBMCs.

This clonotype was obtained from a human donor with acute or convalescent COVID-19. The donor label of this sample is uncertain. Sequencing was performed on peripheral blood.

The CDR3 sequence is CASSIGTGTYEQYF. CDR3 nucleotides: TGTGCCAGTAGTATAGGGACAGGAACCTACGAGCAGTACTTC. The V call is TRBV19, the J call TRBJ2-7; 7 nucleotides match TRBD1. The CDR3 totals 14 residues. The ends lost 1 base at V and 2 bases at J; junction bases unmatched: 2. Germline V gene lookup returns CDR1 LNHDA and CDR2 SQIVND (reference sequence).